This T cell receptor (beta chain) was identified in a study of cytomegalovirus exposure and HLA in healthy donors. The CDR3 consists of 16 residues. Per germline, CDR1 LGHNA and CDR2 YSLEER. The trim removed 4 bases at V and 6 bases at J, leaving 9 bases unmatched. A multiplex PCR was run with 60 Vbeta primers and 13 Jbeta primers. The repertoire was sequenced with immunoSEQ multiplex PCR; TCRdb's copy has only in-frame clones and lacks some. The sample records tens of thousands of clones, roughly three quarters being singletons. The source of this sequence is a man under 40 in good health and CMV-seronegative. The chain has TRBV4-3 and TRBJ2-3; the match to TRBD2 covers 11 bases. Input material: PBMCs. CDR3 DNA sequence: TGCGCCAGCAGCCCCACTAGCGGGGGTTCGGGGGATACGCAGTATTTT. It translates to CASSPTSGGSGDTQYF.